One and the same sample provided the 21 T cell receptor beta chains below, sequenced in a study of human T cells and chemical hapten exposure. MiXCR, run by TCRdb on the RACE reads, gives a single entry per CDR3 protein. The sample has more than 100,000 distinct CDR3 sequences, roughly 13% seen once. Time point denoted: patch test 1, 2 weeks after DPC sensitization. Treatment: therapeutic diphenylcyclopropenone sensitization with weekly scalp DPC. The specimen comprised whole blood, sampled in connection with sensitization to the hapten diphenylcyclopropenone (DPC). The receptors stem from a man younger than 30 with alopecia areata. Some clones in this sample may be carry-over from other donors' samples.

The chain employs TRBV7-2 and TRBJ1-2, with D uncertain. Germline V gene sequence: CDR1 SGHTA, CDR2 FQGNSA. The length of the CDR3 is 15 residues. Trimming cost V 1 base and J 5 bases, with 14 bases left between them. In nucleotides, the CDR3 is TGTGCCAGCAGCTTAGGATCCTCTCGTAATTATGGCTACACCTTC. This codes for CASSLGSSRNYGYTF.

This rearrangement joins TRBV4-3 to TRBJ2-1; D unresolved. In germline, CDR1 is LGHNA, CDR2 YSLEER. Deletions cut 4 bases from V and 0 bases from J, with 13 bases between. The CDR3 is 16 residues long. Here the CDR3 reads CASSPRLWGSYNEQFF. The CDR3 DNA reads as TGCGCCAGCAGCCCTAGACTGTGGGGCTCCTACAATGAGCAGTTCTTC.

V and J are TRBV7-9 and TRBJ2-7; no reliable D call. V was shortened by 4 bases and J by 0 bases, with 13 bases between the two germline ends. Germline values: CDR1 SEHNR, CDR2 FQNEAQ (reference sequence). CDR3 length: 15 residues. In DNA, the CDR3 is TGTGCCAGCAGCTCCGGACGGTCTGTCTCCTACGAGCAGTACTTC. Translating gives CASSSGRSVSYEQYF.

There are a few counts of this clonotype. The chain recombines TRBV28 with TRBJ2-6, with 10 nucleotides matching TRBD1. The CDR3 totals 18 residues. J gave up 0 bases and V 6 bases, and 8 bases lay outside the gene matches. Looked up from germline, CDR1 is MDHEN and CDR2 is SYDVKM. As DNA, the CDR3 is TGTGCCAGCAGCACTCCGGGACAGGGGTCCTCTGGGGCCAACGTCCTGACTTTC. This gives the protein CASSTPGQGSSGANVLTF.

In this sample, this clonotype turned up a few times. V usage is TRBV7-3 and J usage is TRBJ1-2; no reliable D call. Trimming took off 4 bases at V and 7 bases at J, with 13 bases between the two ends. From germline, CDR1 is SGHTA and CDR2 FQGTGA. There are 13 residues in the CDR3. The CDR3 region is CASSSSAEAGYTF. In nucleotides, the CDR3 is TGTGCCAGCAGCTCTAGTGCGGAGGCTGGCTACACCTTC.

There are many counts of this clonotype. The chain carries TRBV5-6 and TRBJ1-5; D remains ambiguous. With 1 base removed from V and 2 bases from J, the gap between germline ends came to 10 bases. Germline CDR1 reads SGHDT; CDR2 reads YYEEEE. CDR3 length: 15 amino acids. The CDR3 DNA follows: TGTGCCAGCAGCTTGAGAAGGGAGGGCAATCAGCCCCAGCATTTT. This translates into CASSLRREGNQPQHF. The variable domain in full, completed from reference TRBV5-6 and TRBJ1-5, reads DAGVTQSPTHLIKTRGQQVTLRCSPKSGHDTVSWYQQALGQGPQFIFQYYEEEERQRGNFPDRFSGHQFPNYSSELNVNALLLGDSALYLCASSLRREGNQPQHFGDGTRLSIL.

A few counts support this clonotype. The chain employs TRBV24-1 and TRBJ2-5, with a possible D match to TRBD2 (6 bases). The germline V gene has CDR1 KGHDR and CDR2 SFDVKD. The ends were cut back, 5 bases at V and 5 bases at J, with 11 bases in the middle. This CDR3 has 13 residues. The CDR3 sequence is CATSGAGLETQYF. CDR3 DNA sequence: TGTGCCACCAGTGGAGCGGGCTTGGAGACCCAGTACTTC.

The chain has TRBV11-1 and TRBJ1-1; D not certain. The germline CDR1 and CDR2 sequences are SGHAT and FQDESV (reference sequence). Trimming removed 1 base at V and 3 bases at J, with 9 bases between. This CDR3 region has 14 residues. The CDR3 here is CASSLEVGYTEAFF. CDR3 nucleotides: TGTGCCAGCAGCTTAGAGGTCGGATACACTGAAGCTTTCTTT.

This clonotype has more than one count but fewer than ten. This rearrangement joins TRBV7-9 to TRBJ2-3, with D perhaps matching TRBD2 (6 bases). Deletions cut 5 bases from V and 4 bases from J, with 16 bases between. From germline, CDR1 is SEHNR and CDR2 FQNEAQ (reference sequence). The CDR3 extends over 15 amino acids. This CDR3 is CASSPQGTGADTQYF. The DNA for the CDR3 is TGTGCCAGCAGCCCGCAAGGGACTGGCGCAGATACGCAGTATTTT. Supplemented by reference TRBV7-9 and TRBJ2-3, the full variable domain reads DTGVSQNPRHKITKRGQNVTFRCDPISEHNRLYWYRQTLGQGPEFLTYFQNEAQLEKSRLLSDRFSAERPKGSFSTLEIQRTEQGDSAMYLCASSPQGTGADTQYFGPGTRLTVL.

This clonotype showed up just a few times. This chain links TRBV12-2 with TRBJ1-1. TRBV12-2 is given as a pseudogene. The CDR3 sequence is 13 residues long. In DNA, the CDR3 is TGTGCAAGTCGCCGCCCTCCCTACACTGAAGCTTTCTTT. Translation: CASRRPPYTEAFF.

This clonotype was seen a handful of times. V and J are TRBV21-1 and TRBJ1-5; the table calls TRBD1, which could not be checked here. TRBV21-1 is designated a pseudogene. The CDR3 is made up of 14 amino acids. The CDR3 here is CASSPPLRTQPQHF. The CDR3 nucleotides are TGTGCCAGCAGTCCCCCCTTACGTACTCAGCCCCAGCATTTT.

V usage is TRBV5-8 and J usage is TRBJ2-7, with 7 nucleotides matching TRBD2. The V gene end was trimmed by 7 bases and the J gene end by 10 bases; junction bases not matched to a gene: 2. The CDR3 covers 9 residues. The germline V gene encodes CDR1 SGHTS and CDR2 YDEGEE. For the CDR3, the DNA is TGTGCCAGCCCGGGGGGACAGTACGTC. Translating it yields CASPGGQYV.

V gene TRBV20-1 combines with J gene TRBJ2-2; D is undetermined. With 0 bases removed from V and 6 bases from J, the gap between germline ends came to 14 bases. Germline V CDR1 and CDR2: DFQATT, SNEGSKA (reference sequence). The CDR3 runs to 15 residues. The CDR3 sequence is CSARDLVGRSGELFF. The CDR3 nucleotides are TGCAGTGCTAGAGATCTGGTAGGGCGGTCCGGGGAGCTGTTTTTT.

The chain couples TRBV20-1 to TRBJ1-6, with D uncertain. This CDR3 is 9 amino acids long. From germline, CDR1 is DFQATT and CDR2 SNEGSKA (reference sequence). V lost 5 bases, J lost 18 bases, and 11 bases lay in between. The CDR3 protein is CSADGVPHF. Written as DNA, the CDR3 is TGCAGTGCTGATGGAGTCCCCCACTTT.

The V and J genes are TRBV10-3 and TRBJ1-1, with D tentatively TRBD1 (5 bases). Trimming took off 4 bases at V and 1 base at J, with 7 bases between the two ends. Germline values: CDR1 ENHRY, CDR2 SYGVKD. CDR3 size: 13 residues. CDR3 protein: CAISGDWNTEAFF. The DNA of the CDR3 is TGTGCCATCAGTGGGGACTGGAACACTGAAGCTTTCTTT.

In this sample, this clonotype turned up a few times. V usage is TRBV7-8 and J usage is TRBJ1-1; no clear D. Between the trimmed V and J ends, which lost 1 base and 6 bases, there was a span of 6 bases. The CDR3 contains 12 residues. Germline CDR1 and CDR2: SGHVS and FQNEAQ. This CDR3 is CASSLGGPEAFF. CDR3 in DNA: TGTGCCAGCAGCTTAGGAGGCCCTGAAGCTTTCTTT. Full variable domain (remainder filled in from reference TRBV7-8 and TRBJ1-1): GAGVSQSPRYKVAKRGQDVALRCDPISGHVSLFWYQQALGQGPEFLTYFQNEAQLDKSGLPSDRFFAERPEGSVSTLKIQRTQQEDSAVYLCASSLGGPEAFFGQGTRLTVV.

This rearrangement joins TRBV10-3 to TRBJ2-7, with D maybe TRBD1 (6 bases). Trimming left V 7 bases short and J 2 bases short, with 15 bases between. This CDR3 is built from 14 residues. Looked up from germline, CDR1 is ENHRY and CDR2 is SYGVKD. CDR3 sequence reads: CAIIRGWGPYEQYF. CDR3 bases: TGTGCCATCATCAGGGGTTGGGGACCCTACGAGCAGTACTTC.

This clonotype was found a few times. The CDR3 DNA reads TGTGCCAGTAGTTCACTGACAGGAGATATGAACACTGAAGCTTTCTTT. It codes for CASSSLTGDMNTEAFF. The chain employs TRBV19 and TRBJ1-1; a possible D gene is TRBD1 (6 bases). Germline CDR1 LNHDA, CDR2 SQIVND (reference sequence). Deletions cut 5 bases from V and 0 bases from J, with 16 bases between. This CDR3 is built from 16 residues.

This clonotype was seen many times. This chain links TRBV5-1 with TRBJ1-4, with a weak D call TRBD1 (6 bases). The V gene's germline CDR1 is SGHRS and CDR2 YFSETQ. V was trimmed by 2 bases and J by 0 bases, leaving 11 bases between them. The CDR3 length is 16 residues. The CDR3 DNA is TGCGCCAGCAGCTTTGCACGGACAGCAACTAATGAAAAACTGTTTTTT. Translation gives CASSFARTATNEKLFF.

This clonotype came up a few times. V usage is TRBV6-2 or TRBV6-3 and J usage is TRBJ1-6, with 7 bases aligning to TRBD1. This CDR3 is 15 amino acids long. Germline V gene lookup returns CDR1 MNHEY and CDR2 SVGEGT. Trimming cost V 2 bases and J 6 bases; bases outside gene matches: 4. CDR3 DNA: TGTGCCAGCAGTTACCGACAGGGCGGTAATTCACCCCTCCACTTT. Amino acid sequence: CASSYRQGGNSPLHF.

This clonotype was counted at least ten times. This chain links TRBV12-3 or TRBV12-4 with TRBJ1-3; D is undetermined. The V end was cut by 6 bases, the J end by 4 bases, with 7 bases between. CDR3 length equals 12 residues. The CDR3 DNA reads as TGTGCCAGCAGGGGAGCGGGAAACACCATATATTTT. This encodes CASRGAGNTIYF.